A selection of T cell receptor beta chains follows, all from one sample in a study of T cell clusters in autoimmune cytopenias. One entry per CDR3 protein, without DNA, is what TCRdb gives after re-calling the multiplex PCR reads. The sample has roughly 5,000 distinct CDR3 sequences. Sequencing input: peripheral blood. The receptors were gathered from a human donor with an autoimmune cytopenia or autoimmune hepatitis (not recorded which). CDR3s include the opening cysteine and the closing phenylalanine or tryptophan. Size is stated for part of the rows, as once, few or many counts, or as a class when the clone is expanded.

cdr3_aa	clone_size	j_call	v_call
CASSWGMGNQPQHF	medium-sized	TRBJ1-5	TRBV19
CSPKREGHREQYF	NA	TRBJ2-7	TRBV20-1
CASSMGEQPQHF	medium-sized	TRBJ1-5	TRBV6-5
CASSLARGRVNTEAFF	NA	TRBJ1-1	TRBV5-1
CASSLGLFYEQYF	medium-sized	TRBJ2-7	TRBV7-2
CASSYGQGAYEQYF	NA	TRBJ2-7	TRBV6-8
CASRGWTWETRSYGYTF	NA	TRBJ1-2	TRBV5-1
CASSLAPSRGTEAFF	NA	TRBJ1-1	TRBV7-9
CASSPRAGFLNEQFF	medium-sized	TRBJ2-1	TRBV27
CAWGEGNEQFF	medium-sized	TRBJ2-1	TRBV30
CASGDSTYEQYF	NA	TRBJ2-7	TRBV10-1
CASSYSQVSGYGYTF	medium-sized	TRBJ1-2	TRBV6-2/TRBV6-3
CASLTTGRSGNTIYF	medium-sized	TRBJ1-3	TRBV6-2/TRBV6-3
CASSPGGPTQPQHF	medium-sized	TRBJ1-5	TRBV19
CASSRGLDSNQPQHF	NA	TRBJ1-5	TRBV5-1
CASSISLNYEQYF	medium-sized	TRBJ2-7	TRBV19
CASSIPGGSYGYTF	medium-sized	TRBJ1-2	TRBV19
CAWRGSPLSYEQYF	medium-sized	TRBJ2-7	TRBV30
CASSRPKGLAEMTSTDTQYF	medium-sized	TRBJ2-3	TRBV7-9
CASSPPGQGVGNNQPQHF	NA	TRBJ1-5	TRBV6-6
CASSQATTAQNIQYF	NA	TRBJ2-4	TRBV4-3
CASKHDRVPNNEQFF	medium-sized	TRBJ2-1	TRBV6-6
CASSYSRRTSEQYF	medium-sized	TRBJ2-7	TRBV6-5
CASSYSGAVSYNEQFF	medium-sized	TRBJ2-1	TRBV6-2/TRBV6-3
CSAKDRGRGNIQYF	NA	TRBJ2-4	TRBV20-1